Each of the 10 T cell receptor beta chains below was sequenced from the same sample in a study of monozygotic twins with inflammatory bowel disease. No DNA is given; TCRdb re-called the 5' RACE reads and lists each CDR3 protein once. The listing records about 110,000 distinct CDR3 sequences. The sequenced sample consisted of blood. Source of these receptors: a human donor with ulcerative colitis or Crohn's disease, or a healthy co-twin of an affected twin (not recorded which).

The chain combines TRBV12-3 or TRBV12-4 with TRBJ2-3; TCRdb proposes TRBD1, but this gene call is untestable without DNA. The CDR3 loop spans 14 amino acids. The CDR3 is CASSSGHYTDTQYF.

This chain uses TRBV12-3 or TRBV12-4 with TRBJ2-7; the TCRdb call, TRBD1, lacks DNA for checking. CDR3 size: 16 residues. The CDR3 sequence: CASSLRGGDSLYEQYF.

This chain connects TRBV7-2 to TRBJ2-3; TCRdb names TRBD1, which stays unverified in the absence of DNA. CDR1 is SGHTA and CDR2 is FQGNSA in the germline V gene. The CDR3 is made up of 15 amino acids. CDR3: CASSFFGQGEDTQYF.

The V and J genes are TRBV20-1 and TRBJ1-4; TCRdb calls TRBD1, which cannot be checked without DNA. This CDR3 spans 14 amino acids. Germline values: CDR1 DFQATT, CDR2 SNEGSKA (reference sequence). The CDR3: CSARDQTGPEKLFF.

The CDR3 sequence is CASTRTGGEKEQFF. This chain links TRBV12-3 or TRBV12-4 with TRBJ2-1; checking the TCRdb D call of TRBD1 is not possible without DNA. This CDR3 spans 14 amino acids.

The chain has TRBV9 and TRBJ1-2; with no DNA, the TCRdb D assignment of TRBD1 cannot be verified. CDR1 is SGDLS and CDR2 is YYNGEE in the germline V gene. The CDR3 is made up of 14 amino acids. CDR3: CASTKTGLDYGYTF.

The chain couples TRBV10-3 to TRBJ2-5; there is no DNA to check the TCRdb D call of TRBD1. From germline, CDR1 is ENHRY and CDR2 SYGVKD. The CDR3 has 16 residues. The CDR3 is CAISAGTRVTGETQYF.

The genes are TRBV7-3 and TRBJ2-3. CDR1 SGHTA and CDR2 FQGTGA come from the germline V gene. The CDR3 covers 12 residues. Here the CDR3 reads CASSLVPDTQYF.

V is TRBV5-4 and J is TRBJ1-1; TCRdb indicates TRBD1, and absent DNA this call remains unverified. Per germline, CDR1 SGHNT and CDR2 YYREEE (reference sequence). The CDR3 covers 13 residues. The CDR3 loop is CASSPVGDTEAFF.

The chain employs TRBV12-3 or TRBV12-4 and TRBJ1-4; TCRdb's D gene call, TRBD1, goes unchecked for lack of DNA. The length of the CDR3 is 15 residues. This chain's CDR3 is CASSPSYRVGEKLFF.